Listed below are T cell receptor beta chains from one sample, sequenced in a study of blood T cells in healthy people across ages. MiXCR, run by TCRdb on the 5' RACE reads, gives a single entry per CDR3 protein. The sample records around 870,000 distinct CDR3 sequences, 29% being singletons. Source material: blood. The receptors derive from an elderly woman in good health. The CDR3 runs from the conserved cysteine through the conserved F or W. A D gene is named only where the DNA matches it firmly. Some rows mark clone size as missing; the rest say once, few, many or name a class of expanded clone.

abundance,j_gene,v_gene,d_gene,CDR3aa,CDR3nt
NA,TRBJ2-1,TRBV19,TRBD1,CASSQRTGVYNEQFF,TGTGCCAGTAGTCAACGGACAGGGGTATACAATGAGCAGTTCTTC
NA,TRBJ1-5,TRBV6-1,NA,CASSPEGSVGNQPQHF,TGTGCCAGCAGTCCTGAGGGGTCGGTGGGCAATCAGCCCCAGCATTTT
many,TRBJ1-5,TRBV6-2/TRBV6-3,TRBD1,CASSRRYRGSNQPQHF,TGTGCCAGCAGTCGCCGATACAGGGGTAGCAATCAGCCCCAGCATTTT
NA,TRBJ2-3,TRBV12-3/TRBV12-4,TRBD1,CASSLGTGRADTQYF,TGTGCCAGCAGTTTAGGGACAGGGCGAGCAGATACGCAGTATTTT
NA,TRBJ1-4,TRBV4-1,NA,CASSQDDGPNEKLFF,TGCGCCAGCAGCCAAGACGACGGACCCAATGAAAAACTGTTTTTT
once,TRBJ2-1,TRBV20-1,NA,CSASPLGRGGDEQFF,TGCAGTGCTAGCCCACTGGGCAGGGGGGGCGATGAGCAGTTCTTC
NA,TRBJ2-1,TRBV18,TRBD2,CASSRTSESLNEQFF,TGTGCCAGCTCACGGACTAGCGAATCCCTCAATGAGCAGTTCTTC
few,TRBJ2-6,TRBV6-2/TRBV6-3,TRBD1,CASSKPGTGGSGANVLTF,TGTGCCAGCAGTAAACCCGGGACAGGGGGGTCCGGGGCCAACGTCCTGACTTTC
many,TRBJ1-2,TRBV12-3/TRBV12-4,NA,CASSLGVQGYTF,TGTGCCAGCAGTTTGGGCGTCCAGGGCTACACCTTC
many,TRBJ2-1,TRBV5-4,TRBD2,CASSPALSLAGGDYNEQFF,TGTGCCAGCAGCCCGGCGTTGAGCCTAGCGGGGGGGGATTACAATGAGCAGTTCTTC
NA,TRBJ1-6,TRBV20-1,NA,CSARDIGRNSPLHF,TGCAGTGCTAGAGATATAGGGCGGAATTCACCCCTCCACTTT
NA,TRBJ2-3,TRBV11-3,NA,CASSLGVPRDTQYF,TGTGCCAGCAGCTTAGGAGTCCCACGGGATACGCAGTATTTT
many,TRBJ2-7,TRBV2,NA,CASRTVPYEQYF,TGTGCCAGCAGGACAGTACCCTACGAGCAGTACTTC
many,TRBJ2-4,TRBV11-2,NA,CASSLVVGHIQYF,TGTGCCAGCAGCTTAGTTGTGGGGCACATTCAGTACTTC
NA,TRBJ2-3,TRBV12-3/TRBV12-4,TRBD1,CASSLTGGTDMQYF,TGTGCCAGCAGTTTAACAGGGGGAACAGATATGCAGTATTTT
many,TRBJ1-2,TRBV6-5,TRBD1,CASSLGPGQSYGYTF,TGTGCCAGCAGCCTAGGACCGGGACAGAGTTATGGCTACACCTTC
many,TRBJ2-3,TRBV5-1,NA,CASRHGARAGGTDTQYF,TGCGCCAGCAGGCATGGGGCTCGAGCTGGGGGCACAGATACGCAGTATTTT
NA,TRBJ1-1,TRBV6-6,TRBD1,CASSWTGRSTEAFF,TGTGCCAGCAGTTGGACAGGGCGTAGCACTGAAGCTTTCTTT
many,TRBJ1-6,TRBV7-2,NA,CASSHPDSTALHF,TGTGCCAGCAGCCACCCCGACAGTACGGCCCTCCACTTT
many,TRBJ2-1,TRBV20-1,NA,CSARGGANGDEQFF,TGCAGTGCTAGGGGCGGGGCCAACGGCGATGAGCAGTTCTTC
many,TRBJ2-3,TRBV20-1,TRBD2,CSARDLAGNSDTQYF,TGCAGTGCTAGAGATCTAGCGGGGAACTCAGATACGCAGTATTTT
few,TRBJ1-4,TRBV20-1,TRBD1,CSASGEDRGLEKLFF,TGCAGTGCTAGTGGCGAGGACAGGGGGCTTGAAAAACTGTTTTTT
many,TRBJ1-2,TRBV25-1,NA,CASSESSGQRGYTF,TGTGCCAGCAGTGAATCCAGTGGACAGCGTGGCTACACCTTC
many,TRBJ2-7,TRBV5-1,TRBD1,CASSPEGTGPYEQYF,TGCGCCAGCAGCCCGGAAGGGACAGGGCCCTACGAGCAGTACTTC
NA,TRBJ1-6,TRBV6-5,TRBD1,CASSRGDRGDSPLHF,TGTGCCAGCAGTCGGGGGGACAGGGGGGACTCACCCCTCCACTTT